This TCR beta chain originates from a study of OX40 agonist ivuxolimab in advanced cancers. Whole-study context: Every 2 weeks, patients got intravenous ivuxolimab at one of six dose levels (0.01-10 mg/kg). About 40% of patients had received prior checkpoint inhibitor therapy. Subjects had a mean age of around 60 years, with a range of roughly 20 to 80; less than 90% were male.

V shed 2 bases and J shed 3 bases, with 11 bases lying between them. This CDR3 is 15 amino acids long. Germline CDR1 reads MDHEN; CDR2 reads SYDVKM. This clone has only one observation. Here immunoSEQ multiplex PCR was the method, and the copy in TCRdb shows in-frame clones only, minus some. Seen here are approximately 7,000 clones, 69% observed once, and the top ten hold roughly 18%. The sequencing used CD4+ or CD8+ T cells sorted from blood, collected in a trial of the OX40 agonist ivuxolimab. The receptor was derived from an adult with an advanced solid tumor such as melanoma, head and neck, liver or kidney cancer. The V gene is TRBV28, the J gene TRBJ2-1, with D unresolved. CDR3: CASSLADEFYNEQFF. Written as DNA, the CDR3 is TGTGCCAGCAGTTTAGCGGATGAATTCTACAATGAGCAGTTCTTC.